This TCR beta chain stems from a study of cytotoxic CD8 clonotypes in ibrutinib-treated CLL. Details on this clone: Antigen: not known. Other DNA sequences within the sample encode an identical CDR3.

Data came from immunoSEQ multiplex PCR; TCRdb stores just in-frame clones and leaves some out. The sample shows around 330,000 clones, roughly 70% of them seen only once. Study conclusions and caveats: There were few public clonotypes, and on treatment they contracted or stayed stable.

CDR3 length: 14 amino acids. V gave up 4 bases and J gave up 2 bases; unmatched junction bases: 5. Germline V gene data show CDR1 as LGHNA and CDR2 as YSLEER. This clonotype originated in a human donor with chronic lymphocytic leukemia. This specimen consisted of PBMCs, obtained after 36 months of ibrutinib treatment. This chain connects TRBV4-3 to TRBJ2-7; TRBD1 agrees at 7 bases. CDR3 sequence reads: CASSRATGTYEQYF. DNA for the CDR3: TGCGCCAGCAGCCGGGCGACAGGGACCTACGAGCAGTACTTC.